This TCR beta chain is from a study of blood T cell repertoires in COVID-19. Study information: Material from acute and convalescent COVID-19 was sourced from the United States, Italy and Spain.

As handled by the study authors: The assay estimated nucleated cells by amplifying reference gene primers. Some clones are missing from TCRdb's copy, which holds only in-frame ones; the method was immunoSEQ multiplex PCR. V, J and clone size derive from that table, while D and trimming were established from the DNA sequence. The sample includes about 280,000 clones, nearly 90% seen only once; the top ten take approximately 8.8%. The CDR3 loop spans 13 amino acids. V was clipped by 3 bases and J by 3 bases, with 8 bases between them. Per germline, CDR1 SGHTS and CDR2 YDEGEE. Sequenced material: peripheral blood. The chain couples TRBV5-8 to TRBJ2-3, with D possibly matching TRBD2 (5 bases). This clonotype was sampled from a man aged 18-30 years with active or convalescent COVID-19. CDR3: CASSWTWTDTQYF. In nucleotides, the CDR3 is TGTGCCAGCAGCTGGACTTGGACAGATACGCAGTATTTT.